This T cell receptor beta chain came from a study of post-analysis software for immune sequencing data. The study, taken as a whole, reports: Normalized Chao1 diversity was significantly reduced in patients versus controls. Elevated frequency relative to controls characterized several TRBV segments in patients, TRBV5-6, TRBV5-1 and TRBV20-1 among them.

Researchers reported that TCR beta cDNA libraries carried unique molecular identifiers. TCRdb recomputed calls from the PCR reads with MiXCR, one row per CDR3 protein. The profile shows around 710,000 distinct CDR3 sequences, approximately 44% of them singletons. Note on this clonotype: The antigen is unknown.

Trimming took 0 bases from V and 3 from J, leaving 7 bases between them. The CDR3 extends over 13 amino acids. Per germline, CDR1 SGHDT and CDR2 YYEEEE. This TCR was sampled from a girl aged 5-17 years with multiple sclerosis. V usage is TRBV5-6 and J usage is TRBJ2-7; D not resolved. Sequenced material: blood. The CDR3 region is CASSLDTLYEQYF. DNA for the CDR3: TGTGCCAGCAGCTTGGACACACTCTACGAGCAGTACTTC.